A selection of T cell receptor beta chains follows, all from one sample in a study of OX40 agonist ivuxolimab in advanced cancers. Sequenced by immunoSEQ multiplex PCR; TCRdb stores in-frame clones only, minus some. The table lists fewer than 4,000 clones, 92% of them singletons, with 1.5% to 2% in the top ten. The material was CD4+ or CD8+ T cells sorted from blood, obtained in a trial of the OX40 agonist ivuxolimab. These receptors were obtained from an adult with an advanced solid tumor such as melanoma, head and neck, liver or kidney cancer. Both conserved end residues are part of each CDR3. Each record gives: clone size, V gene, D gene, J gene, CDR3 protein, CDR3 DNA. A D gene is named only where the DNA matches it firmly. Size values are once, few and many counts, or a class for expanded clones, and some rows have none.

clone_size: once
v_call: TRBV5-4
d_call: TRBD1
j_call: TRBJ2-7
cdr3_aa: CASSRGQGNGLHEQYF
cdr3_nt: TGTGCCAGCAGCCGAGGACAGGGGAATGGACTACACGAGCAGTACTTC

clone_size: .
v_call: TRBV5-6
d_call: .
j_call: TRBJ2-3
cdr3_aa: CASSFRGAAITDTQYF
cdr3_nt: TGTGCCAGCAGCTTTCGGGGGGCCGCGATCACAGATACGCAGTATTTT

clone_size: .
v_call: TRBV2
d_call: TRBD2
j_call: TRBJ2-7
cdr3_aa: CASWGGSSYEQYF
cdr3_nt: TGTGCCAGCTGGGGGGGTAGCTCCTACGAGCAGTACTTC

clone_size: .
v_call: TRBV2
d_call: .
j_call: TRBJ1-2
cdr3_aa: CASSEEGGGGYGYTF
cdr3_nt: TGTGCCAGCAGTGAAGAAGGCGGGGGTGGCTATGGCTACACCTTC

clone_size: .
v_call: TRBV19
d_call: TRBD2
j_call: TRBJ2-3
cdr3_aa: CASRASSGVTDTQYF
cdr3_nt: TGTGCCAGTAGGGCCAGTAGCGGGGTCACAGATACGCAGTATTTT

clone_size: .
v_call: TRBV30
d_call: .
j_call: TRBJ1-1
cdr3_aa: CAWMTGSNTEAFF
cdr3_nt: TGTGCCTGGATGACAGGCTCGAACACTGAAGCTTTCTTT

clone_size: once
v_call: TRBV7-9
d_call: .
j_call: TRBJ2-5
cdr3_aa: CASSLGERETQYF
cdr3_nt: TGTGCCAGCAGTTTGGGAGAAAGAGAGACCCAGTACTTC

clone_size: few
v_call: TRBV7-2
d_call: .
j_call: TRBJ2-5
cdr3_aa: CASSFDPGTQYF
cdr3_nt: TGTGCCAGCAGCTTTGATCCAGGGACCCAGTACTTC

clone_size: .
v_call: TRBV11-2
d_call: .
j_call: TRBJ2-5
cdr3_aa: CASSLEGIETQYF
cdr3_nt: TGTGCCAGCAGCCTCGAGGGTATTGAGACCCAGTACTTC

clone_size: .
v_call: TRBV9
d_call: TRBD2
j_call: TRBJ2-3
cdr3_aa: CASSVPTLAGVTDTQYF
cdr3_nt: TGTGCCAGCAGCGTACCCACGCTAGCGGGGGTCACAGATACGCAGTATTTT

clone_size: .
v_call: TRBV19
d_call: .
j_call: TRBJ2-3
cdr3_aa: CASKVRDWGDTQYF
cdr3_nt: TGTGCCAGCAAGGTCCGGGACTGGGGGGATACGCAGTATTTT

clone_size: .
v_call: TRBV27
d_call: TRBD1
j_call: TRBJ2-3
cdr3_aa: CASSLRGGAGDTQYF
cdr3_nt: TGTGCCAGCAGTTTGCGAGGGGGCGCAGGAGATACGCAGTATTTT

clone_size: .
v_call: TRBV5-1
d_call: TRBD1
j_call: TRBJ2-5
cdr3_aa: CASSVGTGETQYF
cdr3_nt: TGCGCCAGCAGCGTCGGGACAGGCGAGACCCAGTACTTC

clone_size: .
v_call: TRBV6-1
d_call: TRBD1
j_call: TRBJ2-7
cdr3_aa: CASITLGQGFVQYF
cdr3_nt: TGTGCCAGCATTACCTTGGGACAGGGTTTTGTGCAGTACTTC

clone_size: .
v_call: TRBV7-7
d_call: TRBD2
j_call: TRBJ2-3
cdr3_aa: CASSLMTSGTDTQYF
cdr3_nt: TGTGCCAGCAGCTTAATGACTAGCGGCACAGATACGCAGTATTTT

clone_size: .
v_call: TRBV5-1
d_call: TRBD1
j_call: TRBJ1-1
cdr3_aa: CASSLGRGRGNTEAFF
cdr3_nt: TGCGCCAGCAGCTTGGGGAGGGGGCGGGGGAACACTGAAGCTTTCTTT

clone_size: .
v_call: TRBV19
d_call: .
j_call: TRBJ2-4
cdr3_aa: CASSIQVGGNIQYF
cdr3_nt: TGTGCCAGTAGTATTCAGGTCGGGGGAAACATTCAGTACTTC

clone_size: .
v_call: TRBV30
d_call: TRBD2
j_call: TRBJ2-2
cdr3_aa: CAWRTSGGAGELFF
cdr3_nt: TGTGCCTGGAGGACTAGCGGGGGGGCCGGGGAGCTGTTTTTT

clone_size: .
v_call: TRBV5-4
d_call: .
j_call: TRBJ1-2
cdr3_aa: CASSFGSYGYTF
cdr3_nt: TGTGCCAGCAGCTTCGGAAGCTATGGCTACACCTTC